The rows below give T cell receptor beta chains drawn from one sample of a study of cytomegalovirus exposure and HLA in healthy donors. The assay was immunoSEQ multiplex PCR, and TCRdb's table has in-frame clones only and misses some. The repertoire holds roughly 160,000 clones, with 79% as singletons. The specimen sequenced was PBMCs. The receptors shown here come from a man between 40 and 49 years old in good health and CMV-seronegative. CDR3s include the opening cysteine and the closing phenylalanine or tryptophan.

j_gene	v_gene	CDR3aa
TRBJ1-6	TRBV27	CASREQVVGSPLHF
TRBJ2-1	TRBV18	CASSLEAGDPEQFF
TRBJ2-1	TRBV7-2	CASSSIAGAYNEQFF
TRBJ2-1	TRBV11-2	CASSLARGEQFF
TRBJ2-3	TRBV7-9	CASSLGTDTDTQYF
TRBJ2-7	TRBV7-9	CASSLSIPAHEQYF
TRBJ2-2	TRBV27	CASSWGQSYTGELFF
TRBJ2-2	TRBV5-6	CASSQRDRVIGGELFF
TRBJ2-2	TRBV5-1	CASRSSTGELFF
TRBJ2-7	TRBV5-1	CASGFGRLAGVGYEQYF
TRBJ2-3	TRBV5-1	CASSLRGLRTDTQYF
TRBJ2-2	TRBV5-1	CASSFNGQGNGELFF
TRBJ1-5	TRBV6-1	CASQGQGNQPQHF
TRBJ2-4	TRBV28	CASSSWGAAAKNIQYF
TRBJ2-5	TRBV19	CASSRAGLETQYF
TRBJ2-1	TRBV7-9	CASSLGGSLNNEQFF
TRBJ2-7	TRBV5-1	CASSLTGVRGYEQYF
TRBJ2-5	TRBV10-3	CAISESRFQETQYF
TRBJ2-5	TRBV5-1	CASSHGLAGVTPQETQYF
TRBJ1-1	TRBV5-1	CASSWGTGANTEAFF
TRBJ2-7	TRBV28	CASSRQRLADLWEQYF
TRBJ1-5	TRBV20-1	CSAREASAQHF
TRBJ2-5	TRBV6-1	CASSGTSGGETQYF
TRBJ2-1	TRBV6-1	CASSVEQGVWQFF
TRBJ2-6	TRBV6-1	CASFAGAGANVLTF
TRBJ2-7	TRBV28	CASSYRQGAYEQYF
TRBJ1-5	TRBV7-2	CASSLVAGAQPQHF
TRBJ1-2	TRBV11-2	CASSLGQGAGGYTF
TRBJ2-1	TRBV28	CASTPGGTRGANEQFF
TRBJ1-3	TRBV6-5	CASSASQAGNTIYF
TRBJ2-1	TRBV4-1	CASSPRTSGYNEQFF
TRBJ1-3	TRBV7-7	CASSPRAGGAYGNTIYF
TRBJ2-7	TRBV28	CASTRTGPYEQYF
TRBJ2-7	TRBV28	CASSLWGAEQYF
TRBJ2-1	TRBV27	CASSSPLTRERRQFF
TRBJ1-6	TRBV6-1	CASSEGGDRALHF
TRBJ1-5	TRBV21-1	CASSRTGPTWSNQPQHF
TRBJ1-4	TRBV6-5	CASSRHGEEKLFF
TRBJ2-1	TRBV23-1	CASSHYRWNEQFF
TRBJ2-1	TRBV9	CASSGSGSSYNEQFF